This T cell receptor (beta chain) is from a study of blood T cell repertoires in COVID-19. Study background: The study drew acute and convalescent COVID-19 samples from the United States, Italy and Spain. Sources were T cells, B-cell-depleted T cells, or PBMCs; the material itself was cDNA or gDNA.

Repertoires were generated with immunoSEQ multiplex PCR, while TCRdb's copy carries only in-frame clones and drops some. The sample includes some 50,000 clones, roughly 84% of them seen just once. The germline V gene has CDR1 SGDLS and CDR2 YYNGEE. V was shortened by 3 bases and J by 5 bases, with 15 bases between the two germline ends. The CDR3 covers 15 residues. This clone was counted only a few times. The sample was peripheral blood. The sequence was obtained from a man aged 50 to 60 with acute or convalescent COVID-19. The gene calls are TRBV9 and TRBJ2-4; no definite D call. The CDR3 coding sequence is TGTGCCAGCAGCGGATTCCAGGCCCCGGAAAACATTCAGTACTTC. Protein product: CASSGFQAPENIQYF.